Shown below are 29 T cell receptor beta chains from a single sample sequenced in a study of OX40 agonist ivuxolimab in advanced cancers. Using immunoSEQ multiplex PCR, the repertoire was profiled, and TCRdb retains in-frame clones only, with some absent. Among 40,000 to 45,000 clones listed, under 90% were seen once. The starting material was CD4+ or CD8+ T cells sorted from blood, obtained in a trial of the OX40 agonist ivuxolimab. These receptors originate from an adult with an advanced solid tumor such as melanoma, head and neck, liver or kidney cancer.

The CDR3 DNA reads as TGTGCCAGCAGCCAAGGTTCGACTTCCTCCTACAATGAGCAGTTCTTC. It is translated as CASSQGSTSSYNEQFF. The V and J genes are TRBV4-2 and TRBJ2-1, with D hard to call. Trimming stripped 1 base from V and 0 bases from J, with 10 bases between. The germline V gene encodes CDR1 LGHNA and CDR2 YNFKEQ. CDR3 length: 16 amino acids.

The chain recombines TRBV5-1 with TRBJ1-1, with 9 positions matching TRBD1. The junction had 13 bases not matched to a gene; V was cut back by 5 bases and J by 2 bases. Germline V gene data show CDR1 as SGHRS and CDR2 as YFSETQ. The CDR3 is 17 residues long. The CDR3 spells CASRIPGQGLTNTEAFF. The CDR3 DNA follows: TGCGCCAGCAGAATCCCGGGACAGGGACTCACTAACACTGAAGCTTTCTTT.

The chain uses TRBV9 and TRBJ2-1; no reliable D call. Germline CDR1 reads SGDLS; CDR2 reads YYNGEE. The CDR3 consists of 13 residues. V lost 2 bases to trimming and J lost 7 bases, with 10 bases between them. In nucleotides, the CDR3 is TGTGCCAGCAGCGTCTCGGGCCAGAATGAGCAGTTCTTC. Translating it yields CASSVSGQNEQFF.

This sequence joins TRBV30 and TRBJ2-7, with D perhaps TRBD2 (7 bases). Germline CDR1 GTSNPN, CDR2 SVGIG (reference sequence). The CDR3 sequence is 12 residues long. Between the trimmed V and J ends, which lost 2 bases and 9 bases, there was a span of 14 bases. The CDR3 here is CAWSIVGGVQYF. In DNA, the CDR3 is TGTGCCTGGAGTATCGTAGGGGGGGTGCAGTACTTC.

The V call is TRBV5-6, the J call TRBJ1-1; possibly TRBD1 for D (5 bases). Germline V gene lookup returns CDR1 SGHDT and CDR2 YYEEEE. Trimming cost V 4 bases and J 5 bases, with 15 bases left between them. There are 14 residues in the CDR3. CDR3 protein: CASSMPGGGTEAFF. CDR3 DNA: TGTGCCAGCAGCATGCCGGGGGGAGGAACTGAAGCTTTCTTT. Supplemented by reference TRBV5-6 and TRBJ1-1, the full variable domain reads DAGVTQSPTHLIKTRGQQVTLRCSPKSGHDTVSWYQQALGQGPQFIFQYYEEEERQRGNFPDRFSGHQFPNYSSELNVNALLLGDSALYLCASSMPGGGTEAFFGQGTRLTVV.

The CDR3 DNA reads as TGTGCCAGCAGCTTAGGCTCCACGAACACTGAAGCTTTCTTT. Translating gives CASSLGSTNTEAFF. V is TRBV11-2 and J is TRBJ1-1; no clear D gene. CDR3 length: 14 amino acids. Germline values: CDR1 SGHAT, CDR2 FQNNGV. The V end lost 1 base, the J end lost 1 base, and 7 bases lay between the germline ends.

This chain connects TRBV2 to TRBJ1-5; 12 bases map to TRBD1. The CDR3 totals 14 residues. Germline-derived CDR1 and CDR2 are SNHLY and FYNNEI. With 6 bases clipped from V and 6 bases from J, the junction kept 3 bases outside the gene matches. The CDR3, as DNA: TGTGCCAGCAGGGGGGGACAGGGGGCTCAGCCCCAGCATTTT. It is translated as CASRGGQGAQPQHF.

The rearrangement links TRBV19 to TRBJ2-2; TRBD1 agrees at 8 bases. Germline values: CDR1 LNHDA, CDR2 SQIVND (reference sequence). The CDR3 runs to 14 residues. With 7 bases clipped from V and 5 bases from J, the junction kept 6 bases outside the gene matches. CDR3 in DNA: TGTGCCAGTAAGGGCCAGGGGGCGACCGGGGAGCTGTTTTTT. Its translation is CASKGQGATGELFF.

Note on this clone: The junction differs from germline at one of its ends, possibly a read error. The chain joins TRBV7-7 to TRBJ1-4; TRBD1 is a possible D gene (6 bases). Germline CDR1 reads SSHAT; CDR2 reads FNYEAQ (reference sequence). This CDR3 has 15 residues. The CDR3 region is CASSLGTLSNEKLFF. CDR3 DNA sequence: TGTGCTAGCAGCCTAGGGACATTGAGTAATGAAAAACTGTTTTTT.

This clone showed up just a few times. The gene calls are TRBV9 and TRBJ2-7, with TRBD2 matching 10 bases. Germline CDR1 SGDLS, CDR2 YYNGEE. The CDR3 consists of 15 residues. The trim removed 3 bases at V and 2 bases at J, leaving 5 bases unmatched. CDR3 bases: TGTGCCAGCAGCGCATCACTAGCGGGACCCTACGAGCAGTACTTC. Its protein product is CASSASLAGPYEQYF.

The V and J genes are TRBV5-1 and TRBJ2-7, with no clear D. CDR1 and CDR2 (germline): SGHRS, YFSETQ. Trimming left V 4 bases short and J 4 bases short, with 9 bases between. The CDR3 runs to 12 residues. The CDR3 DNA reads TGCGCCAGCAGCCCCAACACGTACGAGCAGTACTTC. Protein product: CASSPNTYEQYF.

V and J are TRBV19 and TRBJ2-1; TRBD1 is a possible D gene (6 bases). V lost 8 bases and J lost 4, with 15 bases in between. CDR1 and CDR2 (germline): LNHDA, SQIVND (reference sequence). The CDR3 is made up of 14 amino acids. The CDR3: CASEQGKSYNEQFF. The CDR3 region has the DNA TGTGCCAGTGAACAGGGAAAATCTTACAATGAGCAGTTCTTC. Together with reference TRBV19 and TRBJ2-1, the CDR3 gives the full variable domain: DGGITQSPKYLFRKEGQNVTLSCEQNLNHDAMYWYRQDPGQGLRLIYYSQIVNDFQKGDIAEGYSVSREKKESFPLTVTSAQKNPTAFYLCASEQGKSYNEQFFGPGTRLTVL.

The chain is built from TRBV29-1 and TRBJ1-1, with D possibly being TRBD1 (6 bases). Trimming took off 8 bases at V and 2 bases at J, with 12 bases between the two ends. CDR1 SQVTM and CDR2 ANQGSEA come from the germline V gene. The CDR3 extends over 12 amino acids. The CDR3 DNA reads TGCAGCCCGGGGGCCGCAAACACTGAAGCTTTCTTT. This translates into CSPGAANTEAFF.

This rearrangement joins TRBV19 to TRBJ2-2, with a weak D call TRBD2 (6 bases). Trimming cost V 7 bases and J 2 bases, with 11 bases left between them. The CDR3 totals 14 residues. The germline V gene encodes CDR1 LNHDA and CDR2 SQIVND (reference sequence). The CDR3: CASIETRNTGELFF. CDR3 in DNA: TGTGCCAGTATCGAGACTAGAAACACCGGGGAGCTGTTTTTT.

This chain links TRBV4-1 with TRBJ2-3, with 10 bases fitting TRBD2. The CDR3 covers 17 residues. V trimming: 0 bases; J trimming: 5 bases; junction bases outside the gene matches: 8. Germline V CDR1 and CDR2: MGHRA, YSYEKL. CDR3 sequence (DNA): TGCGCCAGCAGCCAAGATCGGCTAGCGGGAGCCCAAGATACGCAGTATTTT. Residues: CASSQDRLAGAQDTQYF.

V and J are TRBV6-5 and TRBJ2-3; TRBD1 is a possible D gene (5 bases). The CDR3 extends over 15 amino acids. The V end lost 5 bases, the J end lost 0 bases, and 12 bases lay between the germline ends. Germline CDR1 is MNHEY and CDR2 is SVGAGI. CDR3 nucleotides: TGTGCCAGCAGTCCTTTTAGGGGCAGCACAGATACGCAGTATTTT. Translating it yields CASSPFRGSTDTQYF.

The rearrangement uses TRBV2 and TRBJ1-1; D is ambiguous. The CDR3 contains 14 residues. CDR1 is SNHLY and CDR2 is FYNNEI in the germline V gene. The V end was cut by 6 bases, the J end by 0 bases, with 11 bases between. CDR3 nucleotides: TGTGCCAGCAGCGGACGGACCATGAACACTGAAGCTTTCTTT. It is translated as CASSGRTMNTEAFF.

The chain is built from TRBV28 and TRBJ2-3; no clear D. Germline assignment: CDR1 MDHEN and CDR2 SYDVKM. The CDR3 length is 13 residues. Deletions cut 7 bases from V and 0 bases from J, with 8 bases between. The CDR3 is CASIRASTDTQYF. CDR3 DNA sequence: TGTGCCAGCATCAGAGCTAGCACAGATACGCAGTATTTT.

The chain couples TRBV7-2 to TRBJ2-7; a weak D match, TRBD1 (6 bases). The V end was cut by 2 bases, the J end by 5 bases, with 13 bases between. The V gene's germline CDR1 is SGHTA and CDR2 FQGNSA. This CDR3 has 14 amino acids. The CDR3 loop reads CASSLKGVGHEQYF. Here the CDR3 DNA reads TGTGCCAGCAGCTTAAAGGGGGTAGGCCACGAGCAGTACTTC.

The genes are TRBV6-4 and TRBJ1-2; a weak D match, TRBD1 (6 bases). V was shortened by 2 bases and J by 4 bases, with 11 bases between the two germline ends. Germline-derived CDR1 and CDR2 are MRHNA and SNTAGT. The CDR3 has 14 residues. The CDR3 DNA follows: TGTGCCAGCAGTGACGGGGGGGCTGGCTATGGCTACACCTTC. Residues: CASSDGGAGYGYTF.

The chain joins TRBV9 to TRBJ2-5, with TRBD2 identical over 8 bases. The germline V gene encodes CDR1 SGDLS and CDR2 YYNGEE. There are 14 residues in the CDR3. After removal of 4 bases from V and 4 bases from J, the junction contained 6 bases not matched to a gene. The CDR3 protein is CASSPGGLAETQYF. The CDR3, as DNA: TGTGCCAGCAGCCCTGGAGGACTAGCAGAGACCCAGTACTTC.

This clone has a single count. The chain joins TRBV5-1 to TRBJ2-7; possibly TRBD2 for D (6 bases). This CDR3 spans 13 amino acids. Trimming removed 4 bases from V and 3 bases from J, with 11 bases in between. Germline-derived CDR1 and CDR2 are SGHRS and YFSETQ. Here the CDR3 DNA reads TGCGCCAGCAGCGCTAGCGCCGACTACGAGCAGTACTTC. Its protein is CASSASADYEQYF.

The V call is TRBV5-1, the J call TRBJ1-4; TRBD1 matches 8 bases. The CDR3 is 15 amino acids. V shed 4 bases and J 4 bases; nucleotides not matched to a gene: 6. Germline-derived CDR1 and CDR2 are SGHRS and YFSETQ. The CDR3 DNA reads TGCGCCAGCAGCGGGACAGGCCGCCTTAATGAAAAACTGTTTTTT. Protein sequence: CASSGTGRLNEKLFF. The variable domain in full, with the rest retrieved from reference TRBV5-1 and TRBJ1-4, is KAGVTQTPRYLIKTRGQQVTLSCSPISGHRSVSWYQQTPGQGLQFLFEYFSETQRNKGNFPGRFSGRQFSNSRSEMNVSTLELGDSALYLCASSGTGRLNEKLFFGSGTQLSVL.

The rearrangement uses TRBV5-1 and TRBJ2-7; D uncertain. The germline CDR1 and CDR2 sequences are SGHRS and YFSETQ. The CDR3 sequence is 14 residues long. V lost 0 bases to trimming and J lost 0 bases, with 7 bases between them. In DNA form, the CDR3 reads TGCGCCAGCAGCTTGGAACCTACCTCCTACGAGCAGTACTTC. It yields the protein CASSLEPTSYEQYF.

The chain recombines TRBV5-1 with TRBJ2-1; TRBD2 agrees at 12 bases. From germline, CDR1 is SGHRS and CDR2 YFSETQ. Losses at the gene ends were 4 bases for V and 5 bases for J; bases not matched to a gene: 4. The CDR3 is 15 amino acids. The CDR3 DNA follows: TGCGCCAGCAGCCTGGGGACTAGCGGGCACAATGAGCAGTTCTTC. It is translated as CASSLGTSGHNEQFF.

V and J are TRBV5-5 and TRBJ2-7, with TRBD2 identical over 8 bases. CDR3 length: 16 residues. Trimming at V came to 0 bases and at J to 8 bases, leaving 13 bases not matched to a gene. Germline lookup yields CDR1 SGHKS and CDR2 YYEKEE (reference sequence). CDR3 sequence (DNA): TGTGCCAGCAGCTTGGGTCTTTCGGGAGGGGAGAGCAAGCAGTACTTC. Protein product: CASSLGLSGGESKQYF.

This clone has more than one count but fewer than ten. This chain uses TRBV19 with TRBJ2-5; TRBD1 matches 7 bases. The CDR3 is made up of 13 amino acids. The germline gives CDR1 LNHDA, CDR2 SQIVND (reference sequence). Unmatched junction bases numbered 4, after V lost 4 bases and J lost 5 bases. CDR3 DNA: TGTGCCAGTAGTACCGCCAGGGGGGAGACCCAGTACTTC. The encoded protein is CASSTARGETQYF.

The V call is TRBV14, the J call TRBJ2-1, with a weak D call TRBD2 (6 bases). CDR3 length: 15 residues. With 5 bases removed from V and 4 bases from J, the gap between germline ends came to 15 bases. CDR1 is SGHDN, CDR2 FVKESK, per germline. The CDR3 loop reads CASSEGRRGYNEQFF. Here the CDR3 DNA reads TGTGCCAGCAGCGAAGGGAGGAGGGGATACAATGAGCAGTTCTTC.

The chain employs TRBV7-9 and TRBJ2-7; TRBD2 agrees at 14 bases. Germline-derived CDR1 and CDR2 are SEHNR and FQNEAQ (reference sequence). CDR3 size: 17 residues. V lost 1 base, J lost 2 bases, and 4 bases stayed unmatched. DNA of the CDR3: TGTGCCAGCAGCTTAGGCGAGGGACTAGCGGGAGCCTACGAGCAGTACTTC. As protein: CASSLGEGLAGAYEQYF.